These 26 T cell receptor beta chains were sequenced from one sample in a study of control samples from healthy donors and cancer patients. Clones were read by immunoSEQ multiplex PCR, and TCRdb kept only the in-frame ones, dropping some. This repertoire shows around 20,000 clones, roughly four fifths found once; its top ten account for 25% to 30%. Sequenced sample: PBMCs. Receptors originate from an elderly man with head and neck cancer.

V is TRBV10-3 and J is TRBJ2-5, with D hard to call. Germline CDR1 and CDR2: ENHRY and SYGVKD. The CDR3 totals 12 residues. Trimming left V 0 bases short and J 5 bases short, with 4 bases between. In DNA, the CDR3 is TGTGCCATCAGTGAGTCGACTGAGACCCAGTACTTC. This codes for CAISESTETQYF.

V usage is TRBV29-1 and J usage is TRBJ2-6; 8 nucleotides agree with TRBD1. The CDR3 spans 16 residues. CDR1 is SQVTM and CDR2 is ANQGSEA in the germline V gene. V was clipped by 4 bases and J by 1 base; unmatched bases: 6. Written as DNA, the CDR3 is TGCAGCGTTGTTGACAGGGGAACATCTGGGGCCAACGTCCTGACTTTC. The encoded protein is CSVVDRGTSGANVLTF.

The rearrangement links TRBV30 to TRBJ1-5, with D maybe TRBD1 (5 bases). CDR1 and CDR2 (germline): GTSNPN, SVGIG (reference sequence). V was shortened by 2 bases and J by 5 bases, with 13 bases between the two germline ends. CDR3 length: 14 residues. The CDR3 is CAWSSGADDQPQHF. The CDR3 DNA is TGTGCCTGGAGTTCCGGGGCGGACGATCAGCCCCAGCATTTT.

The chain carries TRBV2 and TRBJ1-3; 9 bases map to TRBD1. Germline loops: CDR1 SNHLY, CDR2 FYNNEI. With 4 bases clipped from V and 2 bases from J, the junction kept 6 bases outside the gene matches. The CDR3 is 16 amino acids. As DNA, the CDR3 is TGTGCCAGCAGTGTCTCACAGGGGGCGGCTGGAAACACCATATATTTT. It encodes CASSVSQGAAGNTIYF.

The chain couples TRBV5-6 to TRBJ2-5, with TRBD2 identical over 11 bases. The germline V gene has CDR1 SGHDT and CDR2 YYEEEE. The V gene end was trimmed by 2 bases and the J gene end by 1 base; junction bases not matched to a gene: 4. The CDR3 spans 16 residues. CDR3 nucleotide sequence: TGTGCCAGCAGCTTCGGGACTAGCGGACCCCAAGAGACCCAGTACTTC. Translating it yields CASSFGTSGPQETQYF.

This clone was counted a single time. This CDR3 is CSVEVSGTDFYGYTF. DNA for the CDR3: TGCAGCGTTGAGGTATCCGGGACGGACTTTTATGGCTACACCTTC. This chain uses TRBV29-1 with TRBJ1-2; a possible D gene is TRBD1 (5 bases). This CDR3 comprises 15 residues. V was pared by 3 bases and J by 5 bases, with 19 bases between. Germline assignment: CDR1 SQVTM and CDR2 ANQGSEA.

The J gene is TRBJ2-7, the V gene TRBV21-1. TRBV21-1 is recorded as a pseudogene. This CDR3 comprises 15 residues. The DNA for the CDR3 is TGTGCCAGCAGCAAAGAGTATAAGGGTTCCGACGAGCAGTACTTC. Amino acid sequence: CASSKEYKGSDEQYF.

As DNA, the CDR3 is TGCGCCAGCAGCCAAGATACGTATGGCTACACCTTC. Protein sequence: CASSQDTYGYTF. The chain employs TRBV4-1 and TRBJ1-2; D unclear. The germline gives CDR1 MGHRA, CDR2 YSYEKL. V gave up 0 bases and J gave up 5 bases, with 4 bases separating them. The CDR3 covers 12 residues.

The table lists this clone with a few counts. The J gene is TRBJ2-5, the V gene TRBV12-3 or TRBV12-4, with D maybe TRBD1 (6 bases). Trimming removed 3 bases at V and 5 bases at J, with 10 bases between. CDR3 length: 13 residues. The CDR3 loop reads CASSFAGVETQYF. The CDR3 bases are TGTGCCAGCAGTTTCGCAGGGGTGGAGACCCAGTACTTC.

This rearrangement joins TRBV6-2 or TRBV6-3 to TRBJ2-7; D is uncertain. The CDR3 has 13 amino acids. The germline gives CDR1 MNHEY, CDR2 SVGEGT. With 3 bases removed from V and 1 base from J, the gap between germline ends came to 7 bases. CDR3 region: CASSYELSYEQYF. The DNA for the CDR3 is TGTGCCAGCAGTTATGAACTTTCCTACGAGCAGTACTTC.

The genes are TRBV7-2 and TRBJ1-1; D gene ambiguous. The ends were cut back, 8 bases at V and 9 bases at J, with 19 bases in the middle. CDR1 SGHTA and CDR2 FQGNSA come from the germline V gene. CDR3 length equals 13 residues. CDR3 in amino acids: CASELRAGMKAFF. DNA of the CDR3: TGTGCCAGCGAACTAAGGGCCGGGATGAAAGCTTTCTTT. Full variable domain (rest looked up from reference TRBV7-2 and TRBJ1-1): GAGVSQSPSNKVTEKGKDVELRCDPISGHTALYWYRQSLGQGLEFLIYFQGNSAPDKSGLPSDRFSAERTGGSVSTLTIQRTQQEDSAVYLCASELRAGMKAFFGQGTRLTVV.

This chain joins TRBV6-5 and TRBJ1-1; maybe TRBD1 (5 bases). The germline V gene encodes CDR1 MNHEY and CDR2 SVGAGI. V lost 6 bases, J lost 0 bases, and 11 bases lay in between. This CDR3 has 14 residues. The CDR3 sequence: CASRTAVMNTEAFF. In DNA form, the CDR3 reads TGTGCCAGCAGGACAGCAGTAATGAACACTGAAGCTTTCTTT.

This clone has only a few counts. The rearrangement links TRBV30 to TRBJ2-5; D perhaps matches TRBD2 (7 bases). The CDR3 length is 13 residues. The germline V gene has CDR1 GTSNPN and CDR2 SVGIG (reference sequence). V lost 4 bases and J 7 bases, leaving 16 bases between the germline ends. The CDR3 reads CAWKVGGRWTQYF. CDR3 bases: TGTGCCTGGAAGGTCGGGGGGCGGTGGACCCAGTACTTC.

This chain joins TRBV7-2 and TRBJ1-1; unclear D gene. Trimming removed 5 bases at V and 2 bases at J, with 15 bases between. The V gene's germline CDR1 is SGHTA and CDR2 FQGNSA. This CDR3 has 15 amino acids. The CDR3 protein is CASSPRSGGNTEAFF. CDR3 sequence (DNA): TGTGCCAGCAGCCCACGGTCTGGAGGAAACACTGAAGCTTTCTTT.

The chain has TRBV20-1 and TRBJ2-7, with D tentatively TRBD1 (5 bases). Germline V gene sequence: CDR1 DFQATT, CDR2 SNEGSKA (reference sequence). This CDR3 is built from 11 residues. The CDR3 DNA is TGCAGGGCCGACAGCACCTACGAGCAGTACTTC. It yields the protein CRADSTYEQYF.

The genes are TRBV9 and TRBJ1-5, with 10 positions matching TRBD1. Losses at the gene ends were 4 bases for V and 3 bases for J; bases not matched to a gene: 10. The germline gives CDR1 SGDLS, CDR2 YYNGEE. The CDR3 runs to 17 residues. The CDR3 loop is CASSPGDRGWVNQPQHF. The CDR3 bases are TGTGCCAGCAGCCCGGGGGACAGGGGTTGGGTCAATCAGCCCCAGCATTTT.

The rearrangement links TRBV2 to TRBJ1-6; the D is unclear. The V gene lost 0 bases and the J gene lost 7 bases, with 7 bases spanning the gap. The CDR3 sequence is 14 residues long. Per the germline V gene, CDR1 is SNHLY and CDR2 is FYNNEI. CDR3 sequence reads: CASSEATVNSPLHF. In DNA, the CDR3 is TGTGCCAGCAGTGAAGCGACGGTGAATTCACCCCTCCACTTT.

This sequence joins TRBV19 and TRBJ2-7; the match to TRBD1 covers 9 bases. The CDR3 extends over 16 amino acids. Germline-derived CDR1 and CDR2 are LNHDA and SQIVND (reference sequence). V was pared by 3 bases and J by 1 base, with 7 bases of the junction left unmatched. CDR3 nucleotide sequence: TGTGCCAGTAGTATTTCTTACAGGGGGCAGTCCTACGAGCAGTACTTC. Protein sequence: CASSISYRGQSYEQYF. The full variable domain, completed using reference TRBV19 and TRBJ2-7, is DGGITQSPKYLFRKEGQNVTLSCEQNLNHDAMYWYRQDPGQGLRLIYYSQIVNDFQKGDIAEGYSVSREKKESFPLTVTSAQKNPTAFYLCASSISYRGQSYEQYFGPGTRLTVT.

In this sample, this clone turned up once. The gene calls are TRBV6-5 and TRBJ2-5, with D uncertain. CDR3 length: 12 amino acids. Germline V gene lookup returns CDR1 MNHEY and CDR2 SVGAGI. Deletions cut 4 bases from V and 7 bases from J, with 10 bases between. The CDR3 coding sequence is TGTGCCAGCAGTTCTTGGACCGGGACCCAGTACTTC. Protein product: CASSSWTGTQYF.

This clone was detected a few times. The J gene is TRBJ2-1, the V gene TRBV12-3 or TRBV12-4; D perhaps matches TRBD1 (6 bases). Deletions cut 3 bases from V and 9 bases from J, with 9 bases between. The CDR3 runs 12 residues. CDR3 nucleotide sequence: TGTGCCAGCAGTTTTACAGGGATTGAGCAGTTCTTC. This gives the protein CASSFTGIEQFF.

V and J are TRBV11-2 and TRBJ1-6; unclear D gene. V was shortened by 1 base and J by 15 bases, with 7 bases between the two germline ends. Germline CDR1 SGHAT, CDR2 FQNNGV. CDR3 size: 11 residues. CDR3 sequence (DNA): TGTGCCAGCAGCTTAGGGGCAGACCTCCACTTT. The encoded protein is CASSLGADLHF.

The chain employs TRBV5-1 and TRBJ2-1, with a possible D match to TRBD2 (6 bases). Germline CDR1 reads SGHRS; CDR2 reads YFSETQ. This CDR3 region has 15 residues. The germline V and J ends were trimmed by 2 bases and 4 bases, with 13 bases remaining between them. The CDR3 reads CASSFSGREYNEQFF. As DNA, the CDR3 is TGCGCCAGCAGCTTTTCCGGGCGGGAATACAATGAGCAGTTCTTC.

This rearrangement joins TRBV28 to TRBJ1-5; D not resolved. V was pared by 5 bases and J by 5 bases, with 25 bases between. The CDR3 runs to 18 residues. Germline V CDR1 and CDR2: MDHEN, SYDVKM. The CDR3 DNA reads as TGTGCCAGCAGTCATGGGCCTCGGGCAGGTTTGATATATCAGCCCCAGCATTTT. It codes for CASSHGPRAGLIYQPQHF.

The chain carries TRBV30 and TRBJ1-1; D remains ambiguous. The CDR3 extends over 10 amino acids. Trimming cost V 0 bases and J 10 bases, with 6 bases left between them. The germline V gene encodes CDR1 GTSNPN and CDR2 SVGIG (reference sequence). CDR3 residues: CAWSVNRAFF. CDR3 nucleotide sequence: TGTGCCTGGAGTGTAAACCGAGCTTTCTTT.

CDR3 sequence reads: CASSQDWGGNTEAFF. CDR3 coding DNA: TGCGCCAGCAGCCAAGATTGGGGGGGGAACACTGAAGCTTTCTTT. The rearrangement links TRBV4-1 to TRBJ1-1; D is possibly TRBD1 (5 bases). The germline V gene has CDR1 MGHRA and CDR2 YSYEKL. Trimming shortened V by 0 bases and J by 1 base, and 9 bases separated the two germline ends. The CDR3 is made up of 15 amino acids.

The chain combines TRBV6-4 with TRBJ2-7, with D maybe TRBD2 (5 bases). There are 16 residues in the CDR3. Deletions cut 6 bases from V and 0 bases from J, with 18 bases between. In germline, CDR1 is MRHNA, CDR2 SNTAGT. The DNA for the CDR3 is TGTGCCAGCAGAAGAATATTGGCGGGCGGCTCCTACGAGCAGTACTTC. This sequence encodes CASRRILAGGSYEQYF.